This T cell receptor (beta chain) was sequenced in a study of cytomegalovirus exposure and HLA in healthy donors. General study findings and limits: It was reported that the classifier diagnosed cytomegalovirus status with high specificity and sensitivity in both the original and validation cohorts. There were some public TCRs occurring in many donors, but most TCR sequences were rare.

Remarks on this clone: Its antigen is undetermined.

In the PCR, 60 Vbeta and 13 Jbeta primers were used. Here immunoSEQ multiplex PCR was the method, and the copy in TCRdb shows in-frame clones only, minus some. The sample records more than 85,000 clones, around 85% being singletons. Per germline, CDR1 SGHTA and CDR2 FQGNSA. The length of the CDR3 is 15 residues. Trimming shortened V by 5 bases and J by 3 bases, and 17 bases separated the two germline ends. The TCR originated in a man between 35 and 55 years old in good health and CMV-seronegative. V gene TRBV7-2 combines with J gene TRBJ2-7, with D tentatively TRBD1 (6 bases). Source material: PBMCs. CDR3 sequence reads: CASSLKQGLDYEQYF. The CDR3 region has the DNA TGTGCCAGCAGCCTAAAACAGGGATTGGACTACGAGCAGTACTTC.